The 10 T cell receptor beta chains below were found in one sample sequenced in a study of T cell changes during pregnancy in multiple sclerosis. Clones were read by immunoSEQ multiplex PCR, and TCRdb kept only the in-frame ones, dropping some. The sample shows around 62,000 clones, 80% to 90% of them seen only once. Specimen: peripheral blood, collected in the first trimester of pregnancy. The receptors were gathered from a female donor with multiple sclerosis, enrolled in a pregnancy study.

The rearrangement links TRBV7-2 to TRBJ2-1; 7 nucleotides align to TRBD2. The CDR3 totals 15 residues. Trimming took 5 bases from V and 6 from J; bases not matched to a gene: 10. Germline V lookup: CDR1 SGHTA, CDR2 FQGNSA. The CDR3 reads CASSKGLAVRNEQFF. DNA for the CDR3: TGTGCCAGCAGCAAGGGGCTAGCGGTTCGCAATGAGCAGTTCTTC.

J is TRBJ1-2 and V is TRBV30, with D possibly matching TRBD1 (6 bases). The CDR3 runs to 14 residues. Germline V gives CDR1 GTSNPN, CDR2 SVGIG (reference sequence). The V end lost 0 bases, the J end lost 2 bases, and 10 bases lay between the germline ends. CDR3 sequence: CAWSVGQGNYGYTF. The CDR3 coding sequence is TGTGCCTGGAGTGTAGGTCAGGGGAACTATGGCTACACCTTC.

CDR3 nucleotides: TGTGCCTGGAGTGTGGACTGGTACGAGCAGTACTTC. Translated, it gives CAWSVDWYEQYF. The V and J genes are TRBV30 and TRBJ2-7; tentatively, D is TRBD2 (5 bases). Germline V lookup: CDR1 GTSNPN, CDR2 SVGIG (reference sequence). V was pared by 0 bases and J by 4 bases, with 7 bases between. The CDR3 runs 12 residues.

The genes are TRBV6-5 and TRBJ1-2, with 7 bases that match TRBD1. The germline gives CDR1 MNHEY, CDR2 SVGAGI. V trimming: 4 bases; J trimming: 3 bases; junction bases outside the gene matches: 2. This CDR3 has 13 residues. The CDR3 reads CASSSGTDYGYTF. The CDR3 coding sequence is TGTGCCAGCAGTTCCGGGACAGACTATGGCTACACCTTC.

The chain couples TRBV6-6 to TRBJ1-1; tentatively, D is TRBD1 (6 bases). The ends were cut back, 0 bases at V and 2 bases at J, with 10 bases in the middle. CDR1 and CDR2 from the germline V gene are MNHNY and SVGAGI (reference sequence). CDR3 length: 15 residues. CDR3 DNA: TGTGCCAGCAGTTACTCCCAGGGGCTAAACACTGAAGCTTTCTTT. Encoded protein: CASSYSQGLNTEAFF.

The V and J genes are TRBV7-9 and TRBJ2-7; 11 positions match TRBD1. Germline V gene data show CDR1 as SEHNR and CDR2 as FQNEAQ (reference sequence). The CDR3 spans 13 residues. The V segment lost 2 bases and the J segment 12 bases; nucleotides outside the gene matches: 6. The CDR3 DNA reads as TGTGCCAGCAGCTTAATGGACAGGGGGCAACCGTACTTC. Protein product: CASSLMDRGQPYF.

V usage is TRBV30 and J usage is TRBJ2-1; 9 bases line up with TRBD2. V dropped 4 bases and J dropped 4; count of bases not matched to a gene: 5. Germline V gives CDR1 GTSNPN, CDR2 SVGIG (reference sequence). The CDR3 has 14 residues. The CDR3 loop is CAWNWLAGYNEQFF. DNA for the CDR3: TGTGCCTGGAATTGGCTAGCGGGGTACAATGAGCAGTTCTTC. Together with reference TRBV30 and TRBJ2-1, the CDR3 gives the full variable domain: SQTIHQWPATLVQPVGSPLSLECTVEGTSNPNLYWYRQAAGRGLQLLFYSVGIGQISSEVPQNLSASRPQDRQFILSSKKLLLSDSGFYLCAWNWLAGYNEQFFGPGTRLTVL.

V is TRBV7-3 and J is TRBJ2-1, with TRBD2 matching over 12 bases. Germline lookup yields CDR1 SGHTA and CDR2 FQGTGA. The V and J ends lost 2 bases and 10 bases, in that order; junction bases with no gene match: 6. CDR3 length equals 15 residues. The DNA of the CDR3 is TGTGCCAGCAGCTTATCTAGCGGGGGGGCGTGGGAGCAGTTCTTC. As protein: CASSLSSGGAWEQFF. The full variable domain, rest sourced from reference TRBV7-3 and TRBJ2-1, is GAGVSQTPSNKVTEKGKYVELRCDPISGHTALYWYRQSLGQGPEFLIYFQGTGAADDSGLPNDRFFAVRPEGSVSTLKIQRTERGDSAVYLCASSLSSGGAWEQFFGPGTRLTVL.

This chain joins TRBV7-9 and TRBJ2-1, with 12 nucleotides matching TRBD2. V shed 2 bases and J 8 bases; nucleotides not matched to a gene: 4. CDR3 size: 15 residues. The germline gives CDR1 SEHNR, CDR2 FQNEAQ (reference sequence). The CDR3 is CASSLSSGRAHEQFF. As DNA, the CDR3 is TGTGCCAGCAGCTTATCTAGCGGGAGGGCCCATGAGCAGTTCTTC. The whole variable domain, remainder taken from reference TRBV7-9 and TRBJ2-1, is DTGVSQNPRHKITKRGQNVTFRCDPISEHNRLYWYRQTLGQGPEFLTYFQNEAQLEKSRLLSDRFSAERPKGSFSTLEIQRTEQGDSAMYLCASSLSSGRAHEQFFGPGTRLTVL.

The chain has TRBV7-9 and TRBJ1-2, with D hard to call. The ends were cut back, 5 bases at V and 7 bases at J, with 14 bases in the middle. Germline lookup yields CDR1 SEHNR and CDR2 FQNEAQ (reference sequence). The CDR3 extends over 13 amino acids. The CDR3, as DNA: TGTGCCAGCAGCAACGACAAGCTAAGTGGCTACACCTTC. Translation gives CASSNDKLSGYTF.